These 23 T cell receptor beta chains share one sample of origin, sequenced in a study of response to subunit inactivated influenza vaccine. TCRdb processed the RT-PCR reads anew with MiXCR; each CDR3 protein has one entry. The table shows 630,000 or so distinct CDR3 sequences, with more than 15% occurring only once. The source was PBMCs from blood, collected 11 to 12 days after vaccination. The receptors shown here come from a man aged 45-65 years who received an inactivated influenza vaccine.

The chain has TRBV15 and TRBJ2-7, with 7 bases aligning to TRBD1. There are 15 residues in the CDR3. With V trimmed by 0 bases and J by 4 bases, 6 bases remained unmatched. Germline CDR1 and CDR2: LNHNV and YYDKDF (reference sequence). In DNA form, the CDR3 reads TGTGCCACCAGCAGAGATAATGCCAGGGGGTACGAGCAGTACTTC. Amino acid sequence: CATSRDNARGYEQYF.

In this sample, this clonotype turned up a few times. The V call is TRBV5-1, the J call TRBJ2-3; D may correspond to TRBD1 or TRBD2 (5 bases each). The CDR3 contains 15 residues. Trimming stripped 3 bases from V and 4 bases from J, with 15 bases between. Germline V gives CDR1 SGHRS, CDR2 YFSETQ. CDR3 in amino acids: CASSSGASLADTQYF. The CDR3 DNA sequence: TGCGCCAGCAGCTCCGGGGCTAGCTTGGCAGATACGCAGTATTTT.

This clonotype was recorded a few times. V gene TRBV6-1 combines with J gene TRBJ1-2; tentatively, D is TRBD1 (5 bases). V shed 6 bases and J shed 0 bases, with 11 bases lying between them. CDR3 size: 14 residues. Germline CDR1 is MNHNS and CDR2 is SASEGT. The DNA for the CDR3 is TGTGCCAGCAGCCGGCGGGGCACTAACTATGGCTACACCTTC. It is translated as CASSRRGTNYGYTF.

This clonotype was observed at least ten times. CDR3 sequence reads: CASSPILAENTDTQYF. The DNA of the CDR3 is TGCGCCAGCAGCCCAATACTAGCGGAAAACACAGATACGCAGTATTTT. This chain uses TRBV5-1 with TRBJ2-3; 8 bases match TRBD2. Per the germline V gene, CDR1 is SGHRS and CDR2 is YFSETQ. Unmatched junction bases numbered 9, after V lost 4 bases and J lost 2 bases. There are 16 residues in the CDR3.

This clonotype has a count of ten or more. The chain joins TRBV7-2 to TRBJ2-7; D may match TRBD1 or TRBD2 (5 bases each). Per germline, CDR1 SGHTA and CDR2 FQGNSA. Trimming pared 1 base from V and 2 bases from J, leaving 12 bases between. This CDR3 has 15 residues. The CDR3 DNA is TGTGCCAGCAGCTTAGTAGGGACGGAGCCCTACGAGCAGTACTTC. Its translation: CASSLVGTEPYEQYF.

In this sample, this clonotype turned up a few times. The chain carries TRBV5-1 and TRBJ1-2; 10 bases map to TRBD1. CDR3 length: 15 amino acids. In germline, CDR1 is SGHRS, CDR2 YFSETQ. Unmatched junction bases numbered 7, after V lost 4 bases and J lost 4 bases. The CDR3 region is CASSPTGGAGYGYTF. CDR3 bases: TGCGCCAGCAGCCCGACAGGGGGCGCGGGCTATGGCTACACCTTC.

The J gene is TRBJ2-1, the V gene TRBV7-3; 9 bases align to TRBD2. J was trimmed by 8 bases and V by 4 bases; bases with no gene match: 12. CDR3 length equals 16 residues. Germline CDR1 is SGHTA and CDR2 is FQGTGA. The CDR3 DNA reads as TGTGCCAGCAGCTCCGTTTCGCTAGCGGGACGTCATGAGCAGTTCTTC. Protein: CASSSVSLAGRHEQFF.

This clonotype was seen a few times. CDR3 residues: CASSSLFGTSTDTQYF. The CDR3 DNA reads TGTGCCAGCAGCTCTTTGTTCGGGACTAGCACAGATACGCAGTATTTT. The chain joins TRBV7-2 to TRBJ2-3; D possibly corresponds to TRBD2 (6 bases). This CDR3 contains 16 residues. Germline CDR1 and CDR2: SGHTA and FQGNSA. Trimming pared 4 bases from V and 0 bases from J, leaving 14 bases between.

The chain is built from TRBV19 and TRBJ2-1, with D possibly TRBD2 on 5 matching bases. Between the trimmed V and J ends, which lost 8 bases and 1 base, there was a span of 21 bases. The CDR3 covers 17 residues. Germline CDR1 LNHDA, CDR2 SQIVND (reference sequence). Written as DNA, the CDR3 is TGTGCCAGTGCCGAAGAAGAGCGGAGACCTTCCTACAATGAGCAGTTCTTC. Protein product: CASAEEERRPSYNEQFF.

For the CDR3, the DNA is TGTGCCAGCAGTACGGGCGGGAAACTAAACAATGAGCAGTTCTTC. It specifies CASSTGGKLNNEQFF. This chain connects TRBV13 to TRBJ2-1, with D maybe TRBD2 (6 bases). Trimming removed 6 bases at V and 5 bases at J, with 17 bases between. The CDR3 runs 15 residues. Germline-derived CDR1 and CDR2 are PRHDT and FYEKMQ (reference sequence).

This clonotype was found a few times. The chain carries TRBV6-2 or TRBV6-3 and TRBJ2-7; TRBD1 aligns across 7 bases. Germline V gene lookup returns CDR1 MNHEY and CDR2 SVGEGT. CDR3 length: 13 residues. J gave up 3 bases and V 6 bases, and 5 bases lay outside the gene matches. CDR3 bases: TGTGCCAGCAGACCGGGACAGAACTACGAGCAGTACTTC. It translates to CASRPGQNYEQYF.

In its sample, this clonotype was seen a few times. The chain has TRBV10-3 and TRBJ2-1; 11 positions match TRBD2. After removal of 6 bases from V and 6 bases from J, the junction contained 4 bases not matched to a gene. The CDR3 loop spans 14 amino acids. The V gene's germline CDR1 is ENHRY and CDR2 SYGVKD. This CDR3 reads CAIRHTSGGNEQFF. Here the CDR3 DNA reads TGTGCCATCAGACACACTAGCGGGGGCAATGAGCAGTTCTTC.

This sequence joins TRBV5-1 and TRBJ2-2; the D is unclear. Germline V lookup: CDR1 SGHRS, CDR2 YFSETQ. Trimming shortened V by 0 bases and J by 6 bases, and 6 bases separated the two germline ends. The CDR3 is 13 amino acids. Here the CDR3 DNA reads TGCGCCAGCAGCTTGGGTTTCCCCGGGGAGCTGTTTTTT. It codes for CASSLGFPGELFF.

This clonotype was picked up a small number of times. V is TRBV7-2 and J is TRBJ2-1; D might be TRBD1 (6 bases). This CDR3 has 14 amino acids. Germline V gene sequence: CDR1 SGHTA, CDR2 FQGNSA. V was cut by 2 bases and J by 8 bases, with 13 bases left in between. In DNA, the CDR3 is TGTGCCAGCAGCTTATCTTCGACAGGCCATGAGCAGTTCTTC. This sequence encodes CASSLSSTGHEQFF.

This chain uses TRBV6-2 or TRBV6-3 with TRBJ1-5; no clear D. The CDR3 has 17 residues. Trimming took off 7 bases at V and 0 bases at J, with 19 bases between the two ends. The V gene's germline CDR1 is MNHEY and CDR2 SVGEGT. CDR3 in amino acids: CASKPNGADYSNQPQHF. The CDR3 DNA is TGTGCCAGCAAACCCAACGGTGCAGATTATAGCAATCAGCCCCAGCATTTT.

This clonotype has a handful of counts. The V gene is TRBV6-1, the J gene TRBJ1-1; 9 positions agree with TRBD1. This CDR3 contains 15 residues. J gave up 4 bases and V 6 bases, and 9 bases lay outside the gene matches. Germline V gene data show CDR1 as MNHNS and CDR2 as SASEGT. The CDR3 sequence is CASSLRQGGATEAFF. The CDR3 DNA follows: TGTGCCAGCAGCCTACGACAGGGGGGGGCCACTGAAGCTTTCTTT.

The chain uses TRBV29-1 and TRBJ2-3; D might be TRBD1 (6 bases). CDR1 and CDR2 from the germline V gene are SQVTM and ANQGSEA. V was pared by 5 bases and J by 2 bases, with 11 bases between. CDR3 size: 13 residues. CDR3 in amino acids: CSVHRVLTDTQYF. CDR3 DNA: TGCAGCGTTCACAGGGTACTCACAGATACGCAGTATTTT.

This clonotype was counted a few times. The rearrangement uses TRBV20-1 and TRBJ1-2; 9 nucleotides line up with TRBD1. This CDR3 has 13 residues. Unmatched junction bases numbered 4, after V lost 4 bases and J lost 4 bases. In germline, CDR1 is DFQATT, CDR2 SNEGSKA (reference sequence). CDR3 sequence: CSATGTGSYGYTF. In DNA, the CDR3 is TGCAGTGCTACCGGGACAGGGTCCTATGGCTACACCTTC.

This clonotype appeared a few times. The chain uses TRBV12-3 or TRBV12-4 and TRBJ1-4; weak D call: TRBD1 (6 bases). V lost 5 bases, J lost 8 bases, and 9 bases lay in between. This CDR3 is 12 amino acids long. The CDR3 sequence is CASSLRGEKLFF. The CDR3 DNA is TGTGCCAGCAGTCTCAGGGGCGAAAAACTGTTTTTT.

This clonotype has more than one count but fewer than ten. The chain links TRBV29-1 to TRBJ2-7; 10 bases are a match to TRBD1. Germline CDR1 SQVTM, CDR2 ANQGSEA. The CDR3 covers 14 residues. The V gene end was trimmed by 6 bases and the J gene end by 6 bases; junction bases not matched to a gene: 11. This CDR3 reads CSVGQTGGAFEQYF. For the CDR3, the DNA is TGCAGCGTCGGACAGACAGGGGGCGCCTTCGAGCAGTACTTC.

This clonotype showed up many times. The genes are TRBV28 and TRBJ1-3, with TRBD1 as a possible D gene (5 bases). The germline gives CDR1 MDHEN, CDR2 SYDVKM. Trimming cost V 7 bases and J 3 bases, with 13 bases left between them. CDR3 length: 14 residues. This CDR3 reads CASIRRGIGNTIYF. The CDR3 bases are TGTGCCAGCATCAGACGGGGGATTGGAAACACCATATATTTT.

This clonotype was seen more than once but under ten times. This chain uses TRBV10-3 with TRBJ2-1; TRBD1 aligns across 9 bases. V was clipped by 8 bases and J by 7 bases; unmatched bases: 12. Per germline, CDR1 ENHRY and CDR2 SYGVKD. The CDR3 has 15 amino acids. The CDR3 reads CAIAGTGKVTNEQFF. CDR3 DNA: TGTGCCATCGCCGGGACAGGGAAGGTAACGAATGAGCAGTTCTTC.

CDR3 region: CASSYLTAANTEAFF. DNA of the CDR3: TGTGCCAGCAGTTACCTGACAGCGGCTAACACTGAAGCTTTCTTT. The V and J genes are TRBV6-5 and TRBJ1-1; the D gene is possibly TRBD1 (5 bases). The CDR3 is 15 amino acids. Germline V gene lookup returns CDR1 MNHEY and CDR2 SVGAGI. Deletions cut 2 bases from V and 2 bases from J, with 12 bases between.